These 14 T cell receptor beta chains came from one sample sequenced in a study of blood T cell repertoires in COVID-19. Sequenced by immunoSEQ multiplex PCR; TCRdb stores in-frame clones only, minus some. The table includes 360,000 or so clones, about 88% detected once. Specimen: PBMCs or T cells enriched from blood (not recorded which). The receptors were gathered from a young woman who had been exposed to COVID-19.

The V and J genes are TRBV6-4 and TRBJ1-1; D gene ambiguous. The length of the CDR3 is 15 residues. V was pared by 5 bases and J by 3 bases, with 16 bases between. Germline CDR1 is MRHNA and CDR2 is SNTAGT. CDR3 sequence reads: CASSTDTTDDTEAFF. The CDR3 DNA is TGTGCCAGCAGTACTGACACGACCGACGACACTGAAGCTTTCTTT.

The CDR3 is CASSSGGNLQGYTF. The CDR3 bases are TGTGCCAGCAGCTCAGGGGGCAATTTACAGGGCTACACCTTC. This sequence joins TRBV7-9 and TRBJ1-2; 8 nucleotides agree with TRBD1. Trimming cost V 4 bases and J 8 bases; bases outside gene matches: 9. There are 14 residues in the CDR3. CDR1 and CDR2 (germline): SEHNR, FQNEAQ (reference sequence).

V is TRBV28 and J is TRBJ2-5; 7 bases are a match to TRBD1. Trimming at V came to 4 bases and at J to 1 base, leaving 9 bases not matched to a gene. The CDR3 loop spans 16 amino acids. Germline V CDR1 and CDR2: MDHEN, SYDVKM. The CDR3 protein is CASSSQGVSLQETQYF. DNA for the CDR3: TGTGCCAGCAGTTCTCAGGGGGTGAGTCTCCAAGAGACCCAGTACTTC.

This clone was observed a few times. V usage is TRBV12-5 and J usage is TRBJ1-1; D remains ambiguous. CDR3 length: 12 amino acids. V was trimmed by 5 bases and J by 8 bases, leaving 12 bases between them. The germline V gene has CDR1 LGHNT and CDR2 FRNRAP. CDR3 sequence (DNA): TGTGCTAGTGGTCCCACCAGGCTCGAAGCTTTCTTT. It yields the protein CASGPTRLEAFF.

The CDR3 here is CASSQGFSNQPQHF. Here the CDR3 DNA reads TGTGCCAGCAGTCAGGGGTTCAGCAATCAGCCCCAGCATTTT. The V and J genes are TRBV28 and TRBJ1-5, with TRBD1 as a possible D gene (6 bases). The CDR3 loop spans 14 amino acids. The ends were cut back, 5 bases at V and 1 base at J, with 9 bases in the middle. Germline CDR1 is MDHEN and CDR2 is SYDVKM.

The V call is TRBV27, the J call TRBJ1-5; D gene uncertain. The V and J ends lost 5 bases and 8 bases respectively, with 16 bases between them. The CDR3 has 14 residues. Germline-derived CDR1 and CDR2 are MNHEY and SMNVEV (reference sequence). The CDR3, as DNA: TGTGCCAGCAGTCCGACGGGTCCGGTCGAGCCCCAGCATTTT. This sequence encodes CASSPTGPVEPQHF.

The CDR3 sequence is CASSAQGKGNTIYF. The DNA for the CDR3 is TGTGCCAGCAGTGCACAGGGGAAGGGAAACACCATATATTTT. The rearrangement joins TRBV28 to TRBJ1-3, with 7 bases matching TRBD1. The germline V gene has CDR1 MDHEN and CDR2 SYDVKM. Trimming cost V 5 bases and J 4 bases; bases outside gene matches: 5. The CDR3 consists of 14 residues.

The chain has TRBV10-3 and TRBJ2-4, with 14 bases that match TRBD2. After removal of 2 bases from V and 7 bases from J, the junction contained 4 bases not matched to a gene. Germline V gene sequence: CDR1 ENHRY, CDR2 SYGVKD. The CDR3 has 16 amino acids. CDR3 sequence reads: CAISEGGLAGVNIQYF. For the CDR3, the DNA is TGTGCCATCAGTGAGGGGGGACTAGCGGGAGTCAACATTCAGTACTTC.

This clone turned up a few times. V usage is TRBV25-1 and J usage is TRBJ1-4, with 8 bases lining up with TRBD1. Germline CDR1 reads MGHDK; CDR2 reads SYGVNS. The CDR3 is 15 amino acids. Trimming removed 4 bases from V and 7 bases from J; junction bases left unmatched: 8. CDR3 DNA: TGTGCCAGCAGTGTCCCGGGCAGGGGGCTTGAAAAACTGTTTTTT. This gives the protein CASSVPGRGLEKLFF.

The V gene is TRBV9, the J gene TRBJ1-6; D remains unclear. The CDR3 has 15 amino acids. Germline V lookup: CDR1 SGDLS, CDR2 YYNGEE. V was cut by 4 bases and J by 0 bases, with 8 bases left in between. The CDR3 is CASSPLNSYNSPLHF. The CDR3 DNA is TGTGCCAGCAGCCCCTTAAACTCCTATAATTCACCCCTCCACTTT. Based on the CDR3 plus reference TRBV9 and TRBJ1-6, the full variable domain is DSGVTQTPKHLITATGQRVTLRCSPRSGDLSVYWYQQSLDQGLQFLIQYYNGEERAKGNILERFSAQQFPDLHSELNLSSLELGDSALYFCASSPLNSYNSPLHFGNGTRLTVT.

CDR3 DNA: TGTGCCAGCAGCTTAGGGACAGGGGGTAGCAATCAGCCCCAGCATTTT. Translated, it gives CASSLGTGGSNQPQHF. The chain carries TRBV11-2 and TRBJ1-5; 10 nucleotides agree with TRBD1. Germline V gives CDR1 SGHAT, CDR2 FQNNGV. Germline trimming cut 1 base from V and 0 bases from J; bases unmatched to any gene: 0. CDR3 size: 16 residues.

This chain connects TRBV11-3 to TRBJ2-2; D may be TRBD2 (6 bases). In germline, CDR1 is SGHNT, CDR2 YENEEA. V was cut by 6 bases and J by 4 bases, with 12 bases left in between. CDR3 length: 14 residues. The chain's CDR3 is CASSRGFSTGELFF. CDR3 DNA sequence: TGTGCCAGCAGTCGGGGGTTCAGCACCGGGGAGCTGTTTTTT.

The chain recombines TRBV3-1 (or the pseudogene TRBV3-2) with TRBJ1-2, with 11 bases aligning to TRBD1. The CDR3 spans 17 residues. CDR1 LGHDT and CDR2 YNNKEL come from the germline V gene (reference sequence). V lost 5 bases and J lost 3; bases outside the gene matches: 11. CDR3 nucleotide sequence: TGTGCCAGCAGCTCTCCTACTCGGGACAGGGGGTACTATGGCTACACCTTC. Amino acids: CASSSPTRDRGYYGYTF.

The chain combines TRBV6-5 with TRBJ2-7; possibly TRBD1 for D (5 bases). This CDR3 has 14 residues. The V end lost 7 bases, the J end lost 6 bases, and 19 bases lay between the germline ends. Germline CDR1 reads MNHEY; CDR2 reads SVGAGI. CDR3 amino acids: CASTKPGPQGEQYF. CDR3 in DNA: TGTGCCAGCACCAAGCCAGGGCCCCAGGGCGAGCAGTACTTC.